This T cell receptor beta chain was sequenced during a study of CD8+ T cells in alopecia areata. Sequencing used cDNA as its template, made by extracting RNA and reverse transcribing it. The protocol was immunoSEQ multiplex PCR, while the TCRdb copy is restricted to in-frame clones and leaves out a portion. The table records roughly 120,000 clones, around two fifths of them present only once. Findings and caveats of the study: Higher clonality and more expanded CD8+ clones appeared in lesional than normal scalp.

In its sample, this clone was seen a few times. Antigen unknown. Losses at the gene ends were 6 bases for V and 7 bases for J; bases not matched to a gene: 5. CDR1 and CDR2 from the germline V gene are LNHDA and SQIVND (reference sequence). The CDR3 loop spans 15 amino acids. The origin of this receptor is a human donor with alopecia areata. Sequenced: CD4+ T cells sorted from blood. The chain links TRBV19 to TRBJ2-1, with 14 positions matching TRBD2. CDR3: CASSRTSGRSNEQFF. The CDR3 DNA reads as TGTGCCAGTAGCAGGACTAGCGGGAGGTCGAATGAGCAGTTCTTC.